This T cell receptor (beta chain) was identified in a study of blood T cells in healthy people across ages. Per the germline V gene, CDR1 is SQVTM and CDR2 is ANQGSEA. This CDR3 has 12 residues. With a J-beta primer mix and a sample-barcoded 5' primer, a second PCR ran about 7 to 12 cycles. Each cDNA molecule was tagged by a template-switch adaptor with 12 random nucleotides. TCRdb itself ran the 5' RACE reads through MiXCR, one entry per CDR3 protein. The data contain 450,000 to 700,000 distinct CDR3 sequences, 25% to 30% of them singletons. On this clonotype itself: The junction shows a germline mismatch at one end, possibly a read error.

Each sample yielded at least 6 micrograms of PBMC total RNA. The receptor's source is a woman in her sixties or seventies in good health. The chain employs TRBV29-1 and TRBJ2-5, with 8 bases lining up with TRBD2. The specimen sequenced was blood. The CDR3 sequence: CSALTGGETQCF. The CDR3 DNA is TGCAGCGCTCTAACCGGGGGGGAGACCCAGTGCTTC.